This T cell receptor (beta chain) derives from a study of early T cells in non-severe SARS-CoV-2 infection. V shed 4 bases and J shed 0 bases, with 16 bases lying between them. Germline lookup yields CDR1 WNHNN and CDR2 SYGVQD (reference sequence). The CDR3 length is 16 residues. Study conclusions and caveats: Database matching using VDJdb favored anti-spike CD8 responses, with private and CD4 specificities left missing.

Each single cDNA molecule received a unique molecular identifier. TCRdb ran MiXCR on the 5' RACE reads and lists one entry per CDR3 protein. The sample has about 20,000 distinct CDR3 sequences, 4% to 5% seen once; the top ten hold 16%. This clonotype was counted at least ten times. Its specificity is not known. The clonotype comes from an adult who was a healthcare worker with PCR-confirmed SARS-CoV-2 infection or an uninfected control (not recorded which). Input material: whole blood. The chain is built from TRBV10-1 and TRBJ2-7, with D hard to call. CDR3 amino acids: CASSGAPEACSYEQYF. The DNA for the CDR3 is TGCGCCAGCAGTGGGGCCCCCGAGGCCTGCTCCTACGAGCAGTACTTC.